The clone carrying this T cell receptor beta chain showed up just a few times. What it binds is unknown. CDR3 size: 14 residues. Germline V gene data show CDR1 as SGHRS and CDR2 as YFSETQ. V dropped 0 bases and J dropped 2 bases, with 7 bases sitting between them. The sample is drawn from a study of early T cells in non-severe SARS-CoV-2 infection. About the research overall: The study sequenced bulk RNA from unsorted whole blood, with chains unpaired. Broader study findings: VDJdb matching, biased toward anti-spike CD8 responses, missed private and CD4 specificities.

Unique molecular identifiers were affixed to single, distinct cDNA molecules. TCRdb processed the 5' RACE reads anew with MiXCR; each CDR3 protein has one entry. The sample contains 60,000 or so distinct CDR3 sequences, roughly 12% of which appear only once. The TCR originated in an adult who was a healthcare worker with PCR-confirmed SARS-CoV-2 infection or an uninfected control (not recorded which). Material: whole blood. V gene TRBV5-1 combines with J gene TRBJ2-3; D ambiguous. The CDR3 protein is CASSLGWNTDTQYF. The CDR3 DNA reads as TGCGCCAGCAGCTTGGGCTGGAACACAGATACGCAGTATTTT.